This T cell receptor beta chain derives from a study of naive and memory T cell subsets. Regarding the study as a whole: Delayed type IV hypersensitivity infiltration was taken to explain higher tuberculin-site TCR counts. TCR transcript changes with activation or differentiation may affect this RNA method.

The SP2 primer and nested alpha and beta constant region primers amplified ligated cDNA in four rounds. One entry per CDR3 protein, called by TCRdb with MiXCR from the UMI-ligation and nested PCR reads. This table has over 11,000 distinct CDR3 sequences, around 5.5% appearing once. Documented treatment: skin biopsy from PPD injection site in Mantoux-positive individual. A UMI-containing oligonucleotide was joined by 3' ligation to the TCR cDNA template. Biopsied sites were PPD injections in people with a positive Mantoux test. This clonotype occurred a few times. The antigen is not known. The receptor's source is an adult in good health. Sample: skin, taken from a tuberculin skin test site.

CDR3 sequence: CSAPFRTRDTFF. The DNA for the CDR3 is TGCAGTGCTCCATTCCGGACAAGGGATACTTTCTTT. This sequence joins TRBV20-1 and TRBJ1-1, with TRBD1 as a possible D gene (5 bases). Germline V gene data show CDR1 as DFQATT and CDR2 as SNEGSKA (reference sequence). This CDR3 region has 12 residues. V lost 5 bases to trimming and J lost 12 bases, with 19 bases between them.